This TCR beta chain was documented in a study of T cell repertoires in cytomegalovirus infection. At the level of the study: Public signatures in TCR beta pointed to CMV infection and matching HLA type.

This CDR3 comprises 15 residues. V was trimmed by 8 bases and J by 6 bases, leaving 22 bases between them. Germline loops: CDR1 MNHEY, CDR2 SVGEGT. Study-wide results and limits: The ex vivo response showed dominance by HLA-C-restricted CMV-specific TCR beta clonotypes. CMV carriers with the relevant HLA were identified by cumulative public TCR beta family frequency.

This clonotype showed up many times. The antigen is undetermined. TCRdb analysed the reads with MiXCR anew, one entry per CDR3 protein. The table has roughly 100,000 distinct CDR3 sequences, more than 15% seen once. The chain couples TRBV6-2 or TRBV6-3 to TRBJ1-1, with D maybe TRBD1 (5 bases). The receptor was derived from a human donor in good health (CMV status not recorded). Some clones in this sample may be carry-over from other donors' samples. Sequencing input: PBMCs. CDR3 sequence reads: CASHTMLHGDAEAFF. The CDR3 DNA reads TGTGCCAGCCATACAATGCTTCATGGGGACGCTGAAGCTTTCTTT.